This T cell receptor (beta chain) is from a study of regulatory T cells in long-lasting Graves disease. The overall study: The criterion for persistent Graves' disease was over 5 years of antithyroid drugs with positive TSH receptor antibodies.

Specified time point: persistent/refractory GD, antithyroid drugs over 5 years with positive TRAb. PBMCs provided the RNA from which the TCR library was made. Roughly 10 milliliters of peripheral blood were taken and placed in EDTA tubes. iRepertoire HTBI primers and Arm-PCR of CDR3 regions built TCR beta libraries. A single record per CDR3 protein comes from TCRdb applying MiXCR to the multiplex PCR reads. The table shows 500,000 to 700,000 distinct CDR3 sequences, with approximately 29% occurring only once. The CDR3 totals 16 residues. Germline lookup yields CDR1 DFQATT and CDR2 SNEGSKA (reference sequence). With 5 bases clipped from V and 1 base from J, the junction kept 8 bases outside the gene matches. This clonotype was observed a handful of times. Its antigen is not identified. Overall study results and limits: Those with persistent Graves' had less TCR diversity than newly diagnosed patients. TRBV28, TRBJ1-2 and TRBJ2-5 emerged as the favored segments in persistent disease.

The gene calls are TRBV20-1 and TRBJ2-5; 12 nucleotides align to TRBD2. The receptor's source is a female donor with Graves disease. Sample: peripheral blood mononuclear cells (PBMCs), taken when the disease was refractory, from a patient treated with antithyroid drugs. The CDR3 reads CSAALAGGSFQETQYF. Here the CDR3 DNA reads TGCAGTGCTGCTCTAGCGGGAGGGAGCTTCCAAGAGACCCAGTACTTC.